The present T cell receptor beta chain was sequenced within a study of CD8+ T cells in alopecia areata. As the sequencing template, cDNA was produced by extracting RNA and reverse transcribing it. The data were produced by immunoSEQ multiplex PCR, yet TCRdb's version contains in-frame clones alone and is incomplete. Here the sample spans roughly 180,000 clones, 40% to 65% being singletons. Treatment reported: oral pan-JAK inhibitor, 5-10 mg twice daily. The sequence came from a human donor with alopecia areata. The sequenced sample was CD8+ T cells sorted from blood, obtained around week 53, from a patient treated with tofacitinib.

CDR3 sequence reads: CASSDTTGLNTGELFF. CDR3 DNA sequence: TGTGCCAGCAGCGACACAACAGGGCTGAACACCGGGGAGCTGTTTTTT. The gene calls are TRBV6-4 and TRBJ2-2, with a possible D match to TRBD1 (6 bases). CDR3 length: 16 residues. Looked up from germline, CDR1 is MRHNA and CDR2 is SNTAGT. The V and J ends lost 6 bases and 1 base respectively, with 15 bases between them.